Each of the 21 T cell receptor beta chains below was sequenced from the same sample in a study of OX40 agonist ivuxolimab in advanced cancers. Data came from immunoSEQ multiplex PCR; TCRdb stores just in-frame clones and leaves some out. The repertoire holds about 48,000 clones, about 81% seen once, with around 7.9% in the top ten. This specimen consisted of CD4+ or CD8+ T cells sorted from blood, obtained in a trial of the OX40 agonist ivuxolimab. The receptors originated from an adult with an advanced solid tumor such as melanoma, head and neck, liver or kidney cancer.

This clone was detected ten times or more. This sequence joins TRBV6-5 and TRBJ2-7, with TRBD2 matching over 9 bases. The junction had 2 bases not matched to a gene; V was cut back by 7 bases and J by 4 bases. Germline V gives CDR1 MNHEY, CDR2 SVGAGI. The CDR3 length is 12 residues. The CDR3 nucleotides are TGTGCCAGCAAGACTAGCGGTTACGAGCAGTACTTC. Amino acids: CASKTSGYEQYF.

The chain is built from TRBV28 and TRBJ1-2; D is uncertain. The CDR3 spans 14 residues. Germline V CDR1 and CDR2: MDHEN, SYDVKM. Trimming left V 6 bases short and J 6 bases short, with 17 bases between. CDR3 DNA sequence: TGTGCCAGCAGCCCAAGTCTCGGCTGGGATGGCTACACCTTC. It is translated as CASSPSLGWDGYTF.

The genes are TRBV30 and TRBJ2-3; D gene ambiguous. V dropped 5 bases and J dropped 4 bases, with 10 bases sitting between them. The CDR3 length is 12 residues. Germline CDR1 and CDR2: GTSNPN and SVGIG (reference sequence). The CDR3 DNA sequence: TGTGCCTGGGGTCTCCAGGCAGATACGCAGTATTTT. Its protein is CAWGLQADTQYF.

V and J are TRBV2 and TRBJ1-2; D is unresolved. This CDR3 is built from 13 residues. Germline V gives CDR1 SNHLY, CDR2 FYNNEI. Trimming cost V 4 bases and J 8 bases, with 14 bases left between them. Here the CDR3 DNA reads TGTGCCAGCAGTGGAAGGGTCGGTGGAGGCTACACCTTC. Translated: CASSGRVGGGYTF.

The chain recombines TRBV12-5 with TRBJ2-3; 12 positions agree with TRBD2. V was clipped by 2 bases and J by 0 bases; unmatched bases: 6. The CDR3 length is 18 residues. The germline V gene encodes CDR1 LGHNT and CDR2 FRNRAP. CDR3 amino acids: CASGLTRTSGASTDTQYF. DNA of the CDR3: TGTGCTAGTGGTTTGACCCGGACTAGCGGGGCTAGCACAGATACGCAGTATTTT.

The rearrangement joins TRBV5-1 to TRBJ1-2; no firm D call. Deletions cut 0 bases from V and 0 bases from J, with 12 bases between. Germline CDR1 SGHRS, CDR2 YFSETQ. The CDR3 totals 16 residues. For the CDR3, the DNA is TGCGCCAGCAGCTTGGGCCAGGTCCAATCTAACTATGGCTACACCTTC. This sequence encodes CASSLGQVQSNYGYTF.

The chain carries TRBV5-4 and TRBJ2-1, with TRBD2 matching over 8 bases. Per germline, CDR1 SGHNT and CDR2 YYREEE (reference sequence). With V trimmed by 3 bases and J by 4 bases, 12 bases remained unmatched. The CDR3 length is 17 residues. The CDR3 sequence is CASSSYIAGKGYNEQFF. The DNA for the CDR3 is TGTGCCAGCAGCTCCTACATAGCGGGAAAGGGGTACAATGAGCAGTTCTTC.

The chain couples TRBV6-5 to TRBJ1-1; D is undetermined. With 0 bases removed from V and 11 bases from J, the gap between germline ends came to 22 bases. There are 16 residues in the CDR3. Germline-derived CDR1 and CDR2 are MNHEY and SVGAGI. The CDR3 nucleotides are TGTGCCAGCAGTTACTCGAGTCACAGTGCCCTAATTGTGGCTTTCTTT. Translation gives CASSYSSHSALIVAFF.

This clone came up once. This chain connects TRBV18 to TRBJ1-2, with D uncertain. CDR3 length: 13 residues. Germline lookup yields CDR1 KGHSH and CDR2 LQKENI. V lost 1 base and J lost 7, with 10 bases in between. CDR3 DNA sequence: TGTGCCAGCTCACCACTGAAGGAGGTTGGCTACACCTTC. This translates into CASSPLKEVGYTF.

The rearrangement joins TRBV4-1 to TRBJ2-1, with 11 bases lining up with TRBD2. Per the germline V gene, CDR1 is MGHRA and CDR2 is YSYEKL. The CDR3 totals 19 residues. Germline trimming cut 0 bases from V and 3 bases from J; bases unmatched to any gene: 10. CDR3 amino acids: CASSQDKRLAGPGYNEQFF. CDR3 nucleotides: TGCGCCAGCAGCCAAGATAAGAGACTAGCGGGACCCGGCTACAATGAGCAGTTCTTC.

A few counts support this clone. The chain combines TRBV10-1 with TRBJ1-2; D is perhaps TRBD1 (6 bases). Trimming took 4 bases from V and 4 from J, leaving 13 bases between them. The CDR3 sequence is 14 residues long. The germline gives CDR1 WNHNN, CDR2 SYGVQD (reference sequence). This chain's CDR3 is CASSAGTIGYGYTF. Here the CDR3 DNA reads TGCGCCAGCAGTGCCGGGACAATTGGCTATGGCTACACCTTC.

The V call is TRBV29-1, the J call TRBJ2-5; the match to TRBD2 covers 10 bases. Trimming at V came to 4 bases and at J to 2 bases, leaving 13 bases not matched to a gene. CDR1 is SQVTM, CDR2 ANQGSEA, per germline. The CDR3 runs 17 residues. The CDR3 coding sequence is TGCAGCGTTGTATCTGGTCTAGCGGGAGTTTGGCAAGAGACCCAGTACTTC. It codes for CSVVSGLAGVWQETQYF.

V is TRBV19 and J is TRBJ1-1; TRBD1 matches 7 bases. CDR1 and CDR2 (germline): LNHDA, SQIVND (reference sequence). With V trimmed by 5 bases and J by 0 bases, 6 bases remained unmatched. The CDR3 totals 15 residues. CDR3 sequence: CASSRLTGMNTEAFF. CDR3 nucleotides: TGTGCCAGTAGTCGATTGACAGGGATGAACACTGAAGCTTTCTTT.

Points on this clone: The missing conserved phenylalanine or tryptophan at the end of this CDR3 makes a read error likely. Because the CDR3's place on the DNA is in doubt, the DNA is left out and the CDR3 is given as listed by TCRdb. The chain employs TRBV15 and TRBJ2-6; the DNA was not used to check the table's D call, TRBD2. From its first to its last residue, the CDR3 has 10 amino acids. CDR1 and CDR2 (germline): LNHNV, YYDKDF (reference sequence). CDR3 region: CATSSKMGLC.

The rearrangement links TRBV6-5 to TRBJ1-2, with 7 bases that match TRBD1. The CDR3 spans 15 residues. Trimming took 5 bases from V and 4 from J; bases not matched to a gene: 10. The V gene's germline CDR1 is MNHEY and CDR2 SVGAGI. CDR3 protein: CASSTPRQGLYGYTF. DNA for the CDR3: TGTGCCAGCAGTACTCCCCGACAGGGACTCTATGGCTACACCTTC.

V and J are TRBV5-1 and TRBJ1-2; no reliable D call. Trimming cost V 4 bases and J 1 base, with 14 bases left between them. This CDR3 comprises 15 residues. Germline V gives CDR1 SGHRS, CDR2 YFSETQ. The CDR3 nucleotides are TGCGCCAGCAGCATAGACCGACCGGATAACTATGGCTACACCTTC. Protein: CASSIDRPDNYGYTF.

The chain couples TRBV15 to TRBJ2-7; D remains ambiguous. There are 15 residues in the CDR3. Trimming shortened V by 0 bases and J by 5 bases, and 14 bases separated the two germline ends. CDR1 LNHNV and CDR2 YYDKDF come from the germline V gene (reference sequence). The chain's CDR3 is CATSRDRASRDEQYF. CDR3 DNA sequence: TGTGCCACCAGCAGAGATCGGGCCTCACGGGACGAGCAGTACTTC.

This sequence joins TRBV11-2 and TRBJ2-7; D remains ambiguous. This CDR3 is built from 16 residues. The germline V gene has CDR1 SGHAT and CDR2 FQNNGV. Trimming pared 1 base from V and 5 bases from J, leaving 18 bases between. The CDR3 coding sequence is TGTGCCAGCAGCTTAGCGGAGTCCTACCAACACAACGAGCAGTACTTC. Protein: CASSLAESYQHNEQYF.

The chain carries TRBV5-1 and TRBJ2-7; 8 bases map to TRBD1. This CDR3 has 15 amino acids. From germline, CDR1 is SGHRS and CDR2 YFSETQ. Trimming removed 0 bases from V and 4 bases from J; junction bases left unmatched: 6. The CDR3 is CASSLAGGLFYEQYF. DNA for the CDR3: TGCGCCAGCAGCTTGGCAGGGGGCCTTTTTTACGAGCAGTACTTC.

The CDR3 loop reads CASSEGSGTDTQYF. CDR3 DNA: TGTGCCAGCAGCGAAGGGAGCGGCACAGATACGCAGTATTTT. V usage is TRBV7-9 and J usage is TRBJ2-3; weak D call: TRBD2 (5 bases). This CDR3 spans 14 amino acids. Germline V gives CDR1 SEHNR, CDR2 FQNEAQ (reference sequence). Trimming shortened V by 5 bases and J by 1 base, and 10 bases separated the two germline ends.

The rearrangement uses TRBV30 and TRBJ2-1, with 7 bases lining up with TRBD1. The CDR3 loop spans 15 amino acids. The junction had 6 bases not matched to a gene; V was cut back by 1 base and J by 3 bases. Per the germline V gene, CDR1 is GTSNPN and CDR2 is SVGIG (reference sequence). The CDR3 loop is CAWSAVGGGYNEQFF. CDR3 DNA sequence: TGTGCCTGGAGTGCTGTAGGGGGCGGCTACAATGAGCAGTTCTTC.